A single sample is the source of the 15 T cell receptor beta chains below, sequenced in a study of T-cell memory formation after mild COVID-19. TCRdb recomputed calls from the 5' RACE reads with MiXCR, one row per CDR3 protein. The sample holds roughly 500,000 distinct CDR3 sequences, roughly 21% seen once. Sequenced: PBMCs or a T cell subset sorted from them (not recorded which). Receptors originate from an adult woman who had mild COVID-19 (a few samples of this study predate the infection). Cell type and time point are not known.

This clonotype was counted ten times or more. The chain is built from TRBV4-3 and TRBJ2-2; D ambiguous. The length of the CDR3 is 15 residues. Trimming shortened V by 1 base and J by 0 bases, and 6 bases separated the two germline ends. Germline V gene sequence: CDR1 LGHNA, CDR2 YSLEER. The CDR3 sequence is CASSQGYTNTGELFF. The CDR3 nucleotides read TGCGCCAGCAGCCAAGGATACACGAACACCGGGGAGCTGTTTTTT.

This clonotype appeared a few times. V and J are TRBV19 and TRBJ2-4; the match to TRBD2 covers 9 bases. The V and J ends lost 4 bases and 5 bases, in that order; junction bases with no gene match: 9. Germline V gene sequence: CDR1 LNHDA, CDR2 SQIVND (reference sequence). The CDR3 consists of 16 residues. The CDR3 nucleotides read TGTGCCAGTAGTAGCATGGGGACTAGCTCCCAAAACATTCAGTACTTC. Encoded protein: CASSSMGTSSQNIQYF.

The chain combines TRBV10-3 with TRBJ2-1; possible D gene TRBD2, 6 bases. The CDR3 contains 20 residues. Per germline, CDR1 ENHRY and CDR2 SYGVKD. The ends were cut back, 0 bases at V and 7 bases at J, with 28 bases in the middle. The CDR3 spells CAISESGGVITSLRVNEQFF. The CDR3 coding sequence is TGTGCCATCAGTGAGTCCGGCGGGGTAATAACCAGCCTCAGAGTGAATGAGCAGTTCTTC.

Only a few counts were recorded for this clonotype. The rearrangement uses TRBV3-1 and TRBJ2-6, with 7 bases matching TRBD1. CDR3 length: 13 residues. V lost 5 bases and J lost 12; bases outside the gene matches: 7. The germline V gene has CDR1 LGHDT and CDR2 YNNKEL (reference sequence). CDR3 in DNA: TGTGCCAGCAGCTACGGGACAGCTGGCGTCCTGACTTTC. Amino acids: CASSYGTAGVLTF.

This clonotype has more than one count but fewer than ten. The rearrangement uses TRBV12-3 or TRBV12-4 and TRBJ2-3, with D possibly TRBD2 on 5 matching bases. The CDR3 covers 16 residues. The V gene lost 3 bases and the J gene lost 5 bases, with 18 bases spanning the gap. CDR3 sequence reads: CASSLEVAGKGDTQYF. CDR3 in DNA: TGTGCCAGCAGTTTGGAGGTAGCCGGGAAAGGAGATACGCAGTATTTT.

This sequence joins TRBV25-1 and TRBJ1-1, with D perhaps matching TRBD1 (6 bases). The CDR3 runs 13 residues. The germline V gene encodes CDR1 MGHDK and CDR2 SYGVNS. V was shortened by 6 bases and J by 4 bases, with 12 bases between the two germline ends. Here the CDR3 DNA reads TGTGCCAGCAGAAAAGGGGGAAGCACTGAAGCTTTCTTT. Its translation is CASRKGGSTEAFF.

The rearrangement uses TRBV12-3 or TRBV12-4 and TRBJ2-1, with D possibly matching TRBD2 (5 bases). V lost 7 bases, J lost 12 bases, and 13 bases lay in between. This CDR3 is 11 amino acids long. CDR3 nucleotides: TGTGCCAGCACGACGGGGATTGGGCAGTTCTTC. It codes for CASTTGIGQFF.

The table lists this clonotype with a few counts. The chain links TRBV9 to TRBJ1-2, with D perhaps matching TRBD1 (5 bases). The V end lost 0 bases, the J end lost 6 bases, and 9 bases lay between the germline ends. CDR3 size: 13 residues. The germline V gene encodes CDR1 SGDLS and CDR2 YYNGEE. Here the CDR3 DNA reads TGTGCCAGCAGCGTAGAACAGGCGAATGGCTACACCTTC. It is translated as CASSVEQANGYTF.

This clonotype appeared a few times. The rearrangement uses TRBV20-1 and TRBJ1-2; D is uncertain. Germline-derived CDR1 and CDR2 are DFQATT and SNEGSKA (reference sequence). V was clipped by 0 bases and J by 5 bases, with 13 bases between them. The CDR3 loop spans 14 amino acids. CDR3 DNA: TGCAGTGCTAGAGATTCTGGCAGGTGGTATGGCTACACCTTC. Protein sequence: CSARDSGRWYGYTF.

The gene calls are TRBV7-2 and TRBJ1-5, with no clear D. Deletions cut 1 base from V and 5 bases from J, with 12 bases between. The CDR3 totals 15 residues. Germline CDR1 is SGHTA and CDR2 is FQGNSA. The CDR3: CASSLGGGAYQPQHF. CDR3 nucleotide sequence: TGTGCCAGCAGCTTAGGTGGTGGTGCATATCAGCCCCAGCATTTT.

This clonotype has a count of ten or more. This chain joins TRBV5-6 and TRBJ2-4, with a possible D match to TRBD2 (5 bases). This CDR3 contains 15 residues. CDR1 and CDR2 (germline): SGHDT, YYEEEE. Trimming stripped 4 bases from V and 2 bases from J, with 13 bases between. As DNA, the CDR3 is TGTGCCAGCAGCCTGGCAGGCGGGTCCAAAAACATTCAGTACTTC. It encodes CASSLAGGSKNIQYF.

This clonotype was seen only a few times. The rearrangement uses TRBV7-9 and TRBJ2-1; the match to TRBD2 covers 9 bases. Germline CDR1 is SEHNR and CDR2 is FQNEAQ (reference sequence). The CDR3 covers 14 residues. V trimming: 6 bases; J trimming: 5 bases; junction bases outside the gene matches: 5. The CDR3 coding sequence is TGTGCCAGCAGTAGCGGGAGTTTCCACAATGAGCAGTTCTTC. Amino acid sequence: CASSSGSFHNEQFF.

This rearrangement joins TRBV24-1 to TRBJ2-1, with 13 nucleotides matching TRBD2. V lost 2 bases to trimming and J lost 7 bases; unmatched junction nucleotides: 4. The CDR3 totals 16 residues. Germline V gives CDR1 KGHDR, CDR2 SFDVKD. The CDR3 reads CATSDSRTSGSNEQFF. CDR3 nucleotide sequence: TGTGCCACCAGTGATTCCAGGACTAGCGGGAGTAATGAGCAGTTCTTC.

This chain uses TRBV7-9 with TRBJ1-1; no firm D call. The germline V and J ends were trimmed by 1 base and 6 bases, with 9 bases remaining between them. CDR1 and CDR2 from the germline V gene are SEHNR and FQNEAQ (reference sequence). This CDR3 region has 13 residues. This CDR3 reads CASSLGRASEAFF. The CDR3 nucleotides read TGTGCCAGCAGCTTAGGAAGGGCCTCTGAAGCTTTCTTT.

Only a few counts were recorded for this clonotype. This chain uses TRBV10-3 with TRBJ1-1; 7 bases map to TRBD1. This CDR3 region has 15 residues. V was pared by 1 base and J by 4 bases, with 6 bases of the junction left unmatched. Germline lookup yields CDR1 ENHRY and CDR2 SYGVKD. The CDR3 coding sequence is TGTGCCATCAGTGAGTTACTGACAGGGAGCACTGAAGCTTTCTTT. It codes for CAISELLTGSTEAFF.